The 8 T cell receptor beta chains given below trace back to one sample, sequenced in a study of T cells in Graves' hyperthyroidism and ophthalmopathy. The CDR3 regions of TCR beta were amplified from RNA transcripts. Using the HTBI primer set, a first-round RT-PCR was run on the TCR CDR3. MiXCR, applied by TCRdb to the multiplex PCR reads, yields one record per CDR3 protein. The sample holds hundreds of thousands of distinct CDR3 sequences, 35% seen once. The specimen was blood. These receptors were obtained from a woman aged 40 to 49 with Graves' hyperthyroidism.

Details on this clonotype: The conserved phenylalanine or tryptophan normally closing the CDR3 is absent here, so this likely arose from a read error. The chain employs TRBV10-3 and TRBJ1-1; D unclear. Trimming removed 3 bases from V and 3 bases from J, with 8 bases in between. The germline gives CDR1 ENHRY, CDR2 SYGVKD. The CDR3 sequence is 13 residues long. The CDR3, as DNA: TGTGCCATCAGTGACGACGAATACACTGAAGCTTTCCTT. This translates into CAISDDEYTEAFL.

This sequence joins TRBV6-2 or TRBV6-3 and TRBJ1-1, with 7 bases aligning to TRBD1. This CDR3 contains 14 residues. J was trimmed by 7 bases and V by 10 bases; bases with no gene match: 15. CDR1 and CDR2 from the germline V gene are MNHEY and SVGEGT. The chain's CDR3 is CAIKPRDSLNEAFF. DNA for the CDR3: TGTGCCATCAAACCCCGGGACAGCCTGAATGAAGCTTTCTTT.

As for this clonotype: A much larger clone lies a single base off, so this may be a read error. The chain recombines TRBV9 with TRBJ1-2; D not resolved. The CDR3 sequence is 8 residues long. Germline loops: CDR1 SGDLS, CDR2 YYNGEE. The CDR3 nucleotides read TGTGCCAGCAGCGTAGCGGCCTTC. Its protein product is CASSVAAF.

There are many counts of this clonotype. This chain connects TRBV7-2 to TRBJ2-5; 8 bases map to TRBD1. CDR1 is SGHTA, CDR2 FQGNSA, per germline. J was trimmed by 2 bases and V by 6 bases; bases with no gene match: 2. This CDR3 has 13 amino acids. DNA of the CDR3: TGTGCCAGCAGTCAGGGGGCACAAGAGACCCAGTACTTC. Protein: CASSQGAQETQYF.

This clonotype was seen at least ten times. CDR3 in amino acids: CASSLTLAGPPQHF. The CDR3, as DNA: TGTGCCAGCAGCTTAACGTTGGCGGGCCCGCCCCAGCATTTT. V gene TRBV7-3 combines with J gene TRBJ1-5; D is unclear. Germline V gene sequence: CDR1 SGHTA, CDR2 FQGTGA. The ends were cut back, 0 bases at V and 9 bases at J, with 12 bases in the middle. CDR3 length equals 14 residues.

V gene TRBV20-1 combines with J gene TRBJ2-5; 10 bases map to TRBD2. CDR3 length equals 15 residues. Germline V gene sequence: CDR1 DFQATT, CDR2 SNEGSKA (reference sequence). Trimming at V came to 7 bases and at J to 4 bases, leaving 12 bases not matched to a gene. The CDR3 region is CSVIASGGLSETQYF. For the CDR3, the DNA is TGCAGTGTCATCGCTAGCGGGGGATTATCAGAGACCCAGTACTTC.

This chain joins TRBV9 and TRBJ2-7; D may be TRBD2 (5 bases). Germline assignment: CDR1 SGDLS and CDR2 YYNGEE. Deletions cut 6 bases from V and 6 bases from J, with 10 bases between. This CDR3 has 11 amino acids. CDR3 sequence: CASKGEGEQYF. CDR3 nucleotide sequence: TGTGCCAGCAAGGGTGAGGGCGAGCAGTACTTC.

This clonotype was detected ten times or more. The chain couples TRBV7-9 to TRBJ1-2; 9 bases are a match to TRBD1. The V gene end was trimmed by 5 bases and the J gene end by 6 bases; junction bases not matched to a gene: 10. This CDR3 comprises 15 residues. Germline lookup yields CDR1 SEHNR and CDR2 FQNEAQ (reference sequence). The CDR3 bases are TGTGCCAGCAGCCCGGCTGGGACAGGGAGAAATGGCTACACCTTC. It encodes CASSPAGTGRNGYTF.